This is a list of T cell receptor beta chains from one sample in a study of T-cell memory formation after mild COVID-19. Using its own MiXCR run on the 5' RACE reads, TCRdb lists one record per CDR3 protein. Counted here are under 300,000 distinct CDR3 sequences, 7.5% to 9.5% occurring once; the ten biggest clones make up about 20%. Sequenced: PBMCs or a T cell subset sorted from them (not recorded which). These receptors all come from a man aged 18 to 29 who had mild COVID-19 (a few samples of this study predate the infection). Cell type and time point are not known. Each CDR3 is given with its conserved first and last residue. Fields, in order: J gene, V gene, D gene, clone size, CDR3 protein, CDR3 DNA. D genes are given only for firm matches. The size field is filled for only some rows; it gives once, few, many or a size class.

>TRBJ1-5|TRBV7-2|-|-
CASSPMNSNQPQHF
TGTGCCAGCAGCCCTATGAATAGCAATCAGCCCCAGCATTTT
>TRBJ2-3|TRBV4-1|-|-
CASSPPGGTHTDTQYF
TGCGCCAGCAGCCCTCCCGGGGGCACACACACAGATACGCAGTATTTT
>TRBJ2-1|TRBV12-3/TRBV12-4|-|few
CASSLWGRGLNEQFF
TGTGCCAGCAGCCTTTGGGGACGGGGACTCAATGAGCAGTTCTTC
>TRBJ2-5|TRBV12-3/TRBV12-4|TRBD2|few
CASSSSGGAETQYF
TGTGCCAGCAGTTCTAGCGGGGGGGCGGAGACCCAGTACTTC
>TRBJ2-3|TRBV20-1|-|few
CSARAGGTSTDTQYF
TGCAGTGCTAGAGCTGGCGGGACTAGCACAGATACGCAGTATTTT
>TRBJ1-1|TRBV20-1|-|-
CSARGLLNTEAFF
TGCAGTGCTAGGGGGCTCCTGAACACTGAAGCTTTCTTT
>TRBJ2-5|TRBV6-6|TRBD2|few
CASSGTSGGQETQYF
TGTGCCAGCAGCGGAACTAGCGGGGGACAAGAGACCCAGTACTTC
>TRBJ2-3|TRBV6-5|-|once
CASSYSTLGDTQYF
TGTGCCAGCAGTTACTCTACCTTGGGGGATACGCAGTATTTT
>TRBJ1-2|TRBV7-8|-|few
CASSLAGNGYTF
TGTGCCAGCAGCTTAGCTGGGAATGGCTACACCTTC
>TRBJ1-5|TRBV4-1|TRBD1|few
CASSPRTGGQPQHF
TGCGCCAGCAGCCCGAGGACAGGGGGTCAGCCCCAGCATTTT
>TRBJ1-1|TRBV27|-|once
CASSLSGERTDARNTEAFF
TGTGCCAGCAGTTTATCGGGAGAAAGGACAGACGCGAGGAACACTGAAGCTTTCTTT
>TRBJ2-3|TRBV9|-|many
CASSVRGPRSDTQYF
TGTGCCAGCAGCGTCAGAGGGCCTCGATCAGATACGCAGTATTTT
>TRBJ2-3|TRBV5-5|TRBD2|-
CASSLILADTDTQYF
TGTGCCAGCAGCTTGATACTAGCGGACACAGATACGCAGTATTTT
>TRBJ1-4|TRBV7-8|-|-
CASSFFFGGNEKLFF
TGTGCCAGCAGCTTTTTTTTCGGCGGTAATGAAAAACTGTTTTTT
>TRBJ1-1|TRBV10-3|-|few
CATKGGDTEAFF
TGTGCCACCAAAGGGGGGGACACTGAAGCTTTCTTT
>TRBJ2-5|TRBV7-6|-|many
CASSLDRRALGLAPGTQYF
TGTGCCAGCAGCTTAGACCGCAGGGCCCTGGGATTAGCCCCCGGGACCCAGTACTTC
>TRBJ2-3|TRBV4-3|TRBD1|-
CASSHEVGTAYTQYF
TGCGCCAGCAGCCACGAGGTCGGGACAGCTTATACGCAGTATTTT
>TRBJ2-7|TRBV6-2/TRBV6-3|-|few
CASSQTRNEQYF
TGTGCCAGCAGCCAGACTAGGAACGAGCAGTACTTC
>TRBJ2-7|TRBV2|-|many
CASSEPFEDEQYF
TGTGCCAGCAGTGAGCCCTTCGAGGACGAGCAGTACTTC
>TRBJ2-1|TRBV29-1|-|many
CSVDEQRSAEQFF
TGCAGCGTTGACGAGCAGCGTTCAGCTGAGCAGTTCTTC
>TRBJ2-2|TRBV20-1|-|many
CSARLTASGELFF
TGCAGTGCTAGATTGACCGCTAGCGGGGAGCTGTTTTTT
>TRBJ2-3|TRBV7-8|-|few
CASSFLEDTQYF
TGTGCCAGCAGCTTCTTGGAGGATACGCAGTATTTT
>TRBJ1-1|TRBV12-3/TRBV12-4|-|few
CASRRQVLDTEAFF
TGTGCCAGCAGAAGACAGGTTCTCGACACTGAAGCTTTCTTT
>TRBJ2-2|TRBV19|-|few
CASRWGSSASTGELFF
TGTGCCAGTAGGTGGGGATCTTCGGCATCGACCGGGGAGCTGTTTTTT
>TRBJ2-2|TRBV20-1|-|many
CSARRAGGELFF
TGCAGTGCCCGTAGGGCAGGCGGGGAGCTGTTTTTT
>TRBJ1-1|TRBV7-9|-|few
CASSFQANTEAFF
TGTGCCAGCAGCTTTCAAGCGAACACTGAAGCTTTCTTT
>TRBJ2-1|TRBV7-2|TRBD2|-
CASSLGTSVKFF
TGTGCCAGCAGCTTAGGGACTAGTGTGAAGTTCTTC
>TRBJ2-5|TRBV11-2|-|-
CASSLGFETQYF
TGTGCCAGCAGCTTAGGATTCGAGACCCAGTACTTC
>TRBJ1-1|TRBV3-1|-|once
CASSQDRSRNTEAFF
TGTGCCAGCAGCCAGGACAGATCGAGGAACACTGAAGCTTTCTTT
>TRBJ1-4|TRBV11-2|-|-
CASSLEWGKLFF
TGTGCCAGCAGCTTAGAGTGGGGGAAACTGTTTTTT
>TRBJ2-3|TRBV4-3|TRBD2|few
CASSQTTGTSGTDTQYF
TGCGCCAGCAGCCAAACAACCGGGACTAGCGGCACAGATACGCAGTATTTT
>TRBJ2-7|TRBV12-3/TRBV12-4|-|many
CASSPTGREQYF
TGTGCCAGCAGTCCGACAGGCCGGGAGCAGTACTTC
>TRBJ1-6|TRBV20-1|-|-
CSAREAGRAGSPLHF
TGCAGTGCTAGAGAGGCTGGTAGGGCTGGATCACCCCTCCACTTT
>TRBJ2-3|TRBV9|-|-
CASSVGAGPTDTQYF
TGTGCCAGCAGCGTAGGTGCGGGCCCCACAGATACGCAGTATTTT
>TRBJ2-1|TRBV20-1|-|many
CSARDVGSSYNEQFF
TGCAGTGCTAGAGATGTGGGGAGCTCCTACAATGAGCAGTTCTTC
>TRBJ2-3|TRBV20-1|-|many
CSATGTRVGDTQYF
TGCAGTGCTACCGGGACTCGAGTTGGAGATACGCAGTATTTT
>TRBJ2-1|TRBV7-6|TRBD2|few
CASSLVGASGGALHNEQFF
TGTGCCAGCAGCTTAGTAGGGGCTAGCGGGGGGGCCCTGCACAATGAGCAGTTCTTC
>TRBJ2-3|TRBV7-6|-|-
CASSLAITTDTQYF
TGTGCCAGCAGCTTAGCGATCACCACAGATACGCAGTATTTT
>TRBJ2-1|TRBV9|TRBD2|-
CASSVGVAGGPLGEQFF
TGTGCCAGCAGCGTAGGGGTAGCGGGGGGCCCCCTGGGTGAGCAGTTCTTC
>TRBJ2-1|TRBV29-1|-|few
CSVDRRYNEQFF
TGCAGCGTTGACAGGCGGTACAATGAGCAGTTCTTC
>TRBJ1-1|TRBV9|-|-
CASSGSFAFDTEAFF
TGTGCCAGCAGCGGGTCGTTTGCCTTTGACACTGAAGCTTTCTTT